The clone carrying this T cell receptor beta chain was recorded a few times. No antigen is known for it. This specimen comes from a study of blood T cells in healthy people across ages. The study's findings and limits: PBMCs went unsorted, and a conclusive naive versus antigen-experienced comparison was therefore prevented. Samples with more naive T cells showed higher observed beta diversity.

CDR1 and CDR2 from the germline V gene are SEHNR and FQNEAQ (reference sequence). This CDR3 region has 14 residues. V was shortened by 1 base and J by 2 bases, with 6 bases between the two germline ends. PCR was performed a second time for about 6 to 12 cycles using a sample-barcoded 5' primer and a J-beta primer mix. Every cDNA molecule carried a tag from a template-switch adaptor bearing 12 random nucleotides. CDR3-containing paired-end reads numbering at least 2.5 million came from each sample. TCRdb processed the 5' RACE reads anew with MiXCR; each CDR3 protein has one entry. This sample has roughly 1,500,000 distinct CDR3 sequences, with approximately 40% found just once.

The clonotype originates from a woman between 18 and 30 years old in good health. The chain recombines TRBV7-9 with TRBJ2-1; D perhaps matches TRBD1 (6 bases). The sequenced sample was blood. The CDR3 sequence: CASSLGDTYNEQFF. The DNA of the CDR3 is TGTGCCAGCAGCTTAGGGGACACCTACAATGAGCAGTTCTTC. Filled out from reference TRBV7-9 and TRBJ2-1, the complete variable domain reads DTGVSQNPRHKITKRGQNVTFRCDPISEHNRLYWYRQTLGQGPEFLTYFQNEAQLEKSRLLSDRFSAERPKGSFSTLEIQRTEQGDSAMYLCASSLGDTYNEQFFGPGTRLTVL.